The clone carrying this T cell receptor beta chain was observed a handful of times. Between the trimmed V and J ends, which lost 5 bases and 4 bases, there was a span of 17 bases. The CDR3 extends over 15 amino acids. The V gene's germline CDR1 is SGHVS and CDR2 FNYEAQ. TCRdb used MiXCR to reprocess the 5' RACE reads, holding one entry per CDR3 protein. Here the sample spans under 300,000 distinct CDR3 sequences, 6.5% being singletons. The sample comes from a study of identical twins. All donors were healthy Caucasians. These same records also appear under a second study, on T cells expressing NK-cell markers. From that study: Anti-gamma-delta TCR antibody use in several experiments restricted sorting to alpha-beta TCR T cells. Also leading the CD3+CD56-NKG2C+ fraction in a handful of donors were these clonotypes.

This chain joins TRBV7-6 and TRBJ2-5, with a possible D match to TRBD2 (5 bases). The sequencing input was CD8+ T cells sorted from blood. The clonotype comes from a woman under 30 in good health. CDR3 DNA sequence: TGTGCCAGCAGCCCGATCAGGCTTGGAGGAGAGACCCAGTACTTC. Its translation: CASSPIRLGGETQYF.